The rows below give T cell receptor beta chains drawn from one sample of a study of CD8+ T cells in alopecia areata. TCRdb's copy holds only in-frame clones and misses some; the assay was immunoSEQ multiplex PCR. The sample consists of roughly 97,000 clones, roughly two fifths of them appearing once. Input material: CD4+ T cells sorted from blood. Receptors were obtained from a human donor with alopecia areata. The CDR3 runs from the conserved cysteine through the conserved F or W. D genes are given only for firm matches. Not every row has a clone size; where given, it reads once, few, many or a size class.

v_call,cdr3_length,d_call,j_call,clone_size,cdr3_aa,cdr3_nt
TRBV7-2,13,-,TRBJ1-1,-,CASSFDGNTEAFF,TGTGCCAGCAGCTTCGACGGTAACACTGAAGCTTTCTTT
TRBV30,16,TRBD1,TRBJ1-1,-,CAWSPMDRGIPTEAFF,TGTGCCTGGAGCCCAATGGACAGGGGGATCCCCACTGAAGCTTTCTTT
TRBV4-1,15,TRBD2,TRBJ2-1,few,CASSLTSGRNNEQFF,TGCGCCAGCAGCTTAACTAGCGGGAGGAACAATGAGCAGTTCTTC
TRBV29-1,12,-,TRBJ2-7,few,CSVVKQGYEQYF,TGCAGCGTTGTAAAACAGGGCTACGAGCAGTACTTC
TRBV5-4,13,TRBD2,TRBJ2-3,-,CASAQIAGDTQYF,TGTGCCAGCGCCCAAATAGCGGGAGATACGCAGTATTTT
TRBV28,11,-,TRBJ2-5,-,CASSPAETQYF,TGTGCCAGCAGTCCCGCCGAGACCCAGTACTTC
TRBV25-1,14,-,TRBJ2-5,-,CASKLGGLGETQYF,TGTGCCAGCAAATTAGGAGGTTTGGGAGAGACCCAGTACTTC
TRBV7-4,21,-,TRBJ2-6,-,CASSLLPHMTANNSGANVLTF,TGTGCCAGCAGCTTATTGCCCCATATGACAGCAAACAACTCTGGGGCCAACGTCCTGACTTTC
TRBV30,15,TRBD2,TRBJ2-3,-,CAWSTSGISTDTQYF,TGTGCCTGGAGTACTAGCGGGATAAGCACAGATACGCAGTATTTT
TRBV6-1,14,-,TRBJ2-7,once,CASSVSGTPYEQYF,TGTGCCAGCAGTGTATCCGGGACACCTTACGAGCAGTACTTC
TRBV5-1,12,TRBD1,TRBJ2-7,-,CASSGQDRKQYF,TGCGCCAGCAGCGGACAGGACCGAAAGCAGTACTTC
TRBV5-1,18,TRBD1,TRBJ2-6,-,CASSVAGTGGAGANVLTF,TGCGCCAGCAGCGTAGCCGGGACAGGGGGTGCTGGGGCCAACGTCCTGACTTTC
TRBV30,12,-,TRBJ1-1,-,CARGHPYTEAFF,TGTGCCCGGGGACACCCATACACTGAAGCTTTCTTT
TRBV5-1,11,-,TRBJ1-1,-,CASSEQGEAFF,TGCGCCAGCAGCGAACAAGGTGAAGCTTTCTTT
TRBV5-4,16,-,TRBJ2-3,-,CASSLARGRGTDTQYF,TGTGCCAGCAGCTTGGCCCGGGGGCGGGGCACAGATACGCAGTATTTT
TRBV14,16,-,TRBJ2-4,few,CASSQVLGLAKNIQYF,TGTGCCAGCAGCCAAGTTTTGGGATTAGCCAAAAACATTCAGTACTTC
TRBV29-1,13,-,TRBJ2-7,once,CSVGSGFRDEQYF,TGCAGCGTGGGGTCTGGGTTCAGGGACGAGCAGTACTTC
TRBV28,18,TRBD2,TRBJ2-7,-,CASIGSGLAVRSSYEQYF,TGTGCCAGTATAGGGAGCGGACTAGCGGTTAGGAGCTCCTACGAGCAGTACTTC
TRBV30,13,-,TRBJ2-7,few,CAWSGGGAKEQYF,TGTGCCTGGAGTGGAGGGGGGGCTAAGGAGCAGTACTTC
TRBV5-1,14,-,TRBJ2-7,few,CASSAAGQYYEQYF,TGCGCCAGCAGCGCGGCGGGACAGTACTACGAGCAGTACTTC
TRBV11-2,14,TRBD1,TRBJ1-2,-,CASSLFRGGNGYTF,TGTGCCAGCAGCTTATTTCGAGGGGGCAATGGCTACACCTTC
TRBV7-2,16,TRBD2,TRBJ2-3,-,CASRSRTSGYTDTQYF,TGTGCCAGCAGGTCCCGGACTAGCGGTTACACAGATACGCAGTATTTT
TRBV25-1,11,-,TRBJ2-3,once,CASIIRSTQYF,TGTGCCAGCATAATAAGAAGTACGCAGTATTTT
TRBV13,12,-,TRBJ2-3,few,CASSRATDTQYF,TGTGCCAGCAGCCGAGCAACAGATACGCAGTATTTT
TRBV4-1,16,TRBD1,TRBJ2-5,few,CASSHRTGTYQETQYF,TGCGCCAGCAGCCACAGGACAGGGACGTACCAAGAGACCCAGTACTTC
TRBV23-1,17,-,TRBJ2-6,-,CASSLPFNSRRANVLTF,TGCGCCAGCAGCCTCCCCTTTAATTCCCGAAGGGCCAACGTCCTGACTTTC
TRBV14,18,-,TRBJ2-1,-,CASSQDLALMSSYNEQFF,TGTGCCAGCAGCCAAGACCTAGCGCTAATGAGCTCCTACAATGAGCAGTTCTTC
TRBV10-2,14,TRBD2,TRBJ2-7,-,CASREWTSGKEQYF,TGCGCCAGCAGGGAATGGACTAGCGGAAAGGAGCAGTACTTC
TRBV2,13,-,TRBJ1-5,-,CASRRDTNQPQHF,TGTGCCAGCAGGCGGGACACCAATCAGCCCCAGCATTTT
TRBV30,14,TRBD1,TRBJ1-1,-,CACHRGLGGTEAFF,TGTGCCTGTCACAGGGGCCTTGGTGGCACTGAAGCTTTCTTT
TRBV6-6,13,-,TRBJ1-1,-,CASSYSVRGEAFF,TGTGCCAGCAGTTACTCTGTTCGGGGTGAAGCTTTCTTT
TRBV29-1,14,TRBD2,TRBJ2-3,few,CSVEGTSGTDTQYF,TGCAGCGTTGAAGGGACTAGCGGCACAGATACGCAGTATTTT
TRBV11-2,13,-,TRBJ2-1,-,CASSLAQINEQFF,TGTGCCAGCAGCTTAGCACAGATCAATGAGCAGTTCTTC
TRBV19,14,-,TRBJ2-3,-,CASSIQFSTDTQYF,TGTGCCAGTAGTATACAGTTTAGCACAGATACGCAGTATTTT
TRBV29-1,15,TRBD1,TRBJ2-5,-,CSVLRTGTIQETQYF,TGCAGCGTCCTCCGGACAGGGACCATCCAAGAGACCCAGTACTTC
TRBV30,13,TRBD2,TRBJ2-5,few,CAWREAGVGTQYF,TGTGCCTGGAGAGAAGCGGGAGTGGGTACCCAGTACTTC
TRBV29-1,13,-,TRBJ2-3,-,CSVETVSPDTQYF,TGCAGCGTTGAAACCGTCTCTCCAGATACGCAGTATTTT
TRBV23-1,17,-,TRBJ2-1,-,CASSQSSRTDPYNEQFF,TGCGCCAGCAGTCAATCGAGTAGGACAGACCCCTACAATGAGCAGTTCTTC
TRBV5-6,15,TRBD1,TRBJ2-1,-,CASSLGDRAVNEQFF,TGTGCCAGCAGCTTGGGGGACAGGGCAGTTAATGAGCAGTTCTTC
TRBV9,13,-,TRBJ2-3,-,CASSGSGADTQYF,TGTGCCAGCAGCGGTTCCGGGGCAGATACGCAGTATTTT